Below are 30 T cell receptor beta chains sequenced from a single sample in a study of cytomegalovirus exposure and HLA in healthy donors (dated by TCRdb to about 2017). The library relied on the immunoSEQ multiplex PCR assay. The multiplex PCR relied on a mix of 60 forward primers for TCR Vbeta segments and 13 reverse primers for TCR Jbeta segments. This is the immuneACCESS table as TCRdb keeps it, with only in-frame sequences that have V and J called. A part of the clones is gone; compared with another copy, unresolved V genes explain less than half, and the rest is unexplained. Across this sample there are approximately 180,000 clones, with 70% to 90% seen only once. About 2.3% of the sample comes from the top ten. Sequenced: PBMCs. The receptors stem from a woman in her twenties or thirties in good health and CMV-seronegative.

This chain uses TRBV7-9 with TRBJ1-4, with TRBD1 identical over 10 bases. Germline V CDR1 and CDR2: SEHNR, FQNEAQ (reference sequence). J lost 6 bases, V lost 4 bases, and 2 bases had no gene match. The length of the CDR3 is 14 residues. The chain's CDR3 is CASSSGTGDEKLFF. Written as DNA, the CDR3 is TGTGCCAGCAGCTCCGGGACAGGGGATGAAAAACTGTTTTTT.

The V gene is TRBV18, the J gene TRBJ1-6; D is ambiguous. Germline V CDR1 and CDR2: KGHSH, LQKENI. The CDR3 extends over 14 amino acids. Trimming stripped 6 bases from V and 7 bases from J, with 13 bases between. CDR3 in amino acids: CASSSRTNNSPLHF. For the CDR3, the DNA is TGTGCCAGCTCCTCCCGGACTAACAATTCACCCCTCCACTTT. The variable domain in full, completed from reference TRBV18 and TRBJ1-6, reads NAGVMQNPRHLVRRRGQEARLRCSPMKGHSHVYWYRQLPEEGLKFMVYLQKENIIDESGMPKERFSAEFPKEGPSILRIQQVVRGDSAAYFCASSSRTNNSPLHFGNGTRLTVT.

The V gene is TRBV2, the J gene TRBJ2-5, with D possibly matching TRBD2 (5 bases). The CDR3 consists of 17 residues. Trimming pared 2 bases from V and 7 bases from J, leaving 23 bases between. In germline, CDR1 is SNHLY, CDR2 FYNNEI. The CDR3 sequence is CASSEPRRAGLVGTQYF. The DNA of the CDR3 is TGTGCCAGCAGTGAACCGCGGCGTGCGGGCCTAGTGGGGACCCAGTACTTC.

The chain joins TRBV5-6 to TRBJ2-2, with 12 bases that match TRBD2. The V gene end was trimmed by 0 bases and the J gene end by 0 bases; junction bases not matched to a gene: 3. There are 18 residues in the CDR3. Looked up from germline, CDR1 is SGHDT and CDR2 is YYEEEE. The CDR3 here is CASSLEGLAGANTGELFF. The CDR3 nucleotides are TGTGCCAGCAGCTTGGAGGGACTAGCGGGCGCGAACACCGGGGAGCTGTTTTTT.

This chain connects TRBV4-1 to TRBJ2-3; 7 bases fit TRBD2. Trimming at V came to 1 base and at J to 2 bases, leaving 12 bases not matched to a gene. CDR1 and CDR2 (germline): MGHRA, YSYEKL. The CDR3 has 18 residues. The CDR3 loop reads CASSQGRLAGVTTDTQYF. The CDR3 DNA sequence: TGCGCCAGCAGCCAAGGTCGACTGGCGGGAGTCACCACAGATACGCAGTATTTT.

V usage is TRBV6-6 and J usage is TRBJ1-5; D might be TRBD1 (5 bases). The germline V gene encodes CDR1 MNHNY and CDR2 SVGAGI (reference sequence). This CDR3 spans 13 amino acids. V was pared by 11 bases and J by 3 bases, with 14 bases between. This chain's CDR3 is CASLWGLNQPQHF. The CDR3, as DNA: TGTGCCTCTCTTTGGGGCCTCAATCAGCCCCAGCATTTT.

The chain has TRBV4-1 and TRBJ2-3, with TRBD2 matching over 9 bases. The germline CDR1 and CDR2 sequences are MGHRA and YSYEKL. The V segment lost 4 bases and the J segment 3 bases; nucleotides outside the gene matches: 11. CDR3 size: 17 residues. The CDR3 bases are TGCGCCAGCAGCCTGGGTCTCGGCGGGGGGGCGACAGATACGCAGTATTTT. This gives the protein CASSLGLGGGATDTQYF.

The CDR3 loop is CASSIGRRGGFTAKNIQYF. The CDR3 DNA is TGTGCCAGTAGTATAGGTAGGCGGGGGGGATTTACAGCCAAAAACATTCAGTACTTC. The chain is built from TRBV19 and TRBJ2-4, with 9 bases matching TRBD2. Germline V gives CDR1 LNHDA, CDR2 SQIVND (reference sequence). V gave up 1 base and J gave up 0 bases; unmatched junction bases: 10. The CDR3 runs 19 residues.

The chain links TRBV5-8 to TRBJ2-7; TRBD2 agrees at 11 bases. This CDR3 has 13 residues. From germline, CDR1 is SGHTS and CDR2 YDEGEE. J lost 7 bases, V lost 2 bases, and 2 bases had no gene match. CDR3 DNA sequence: TGTGCCAGCAGCTTTCTAGCGGGAGGTGAGCAGTACTTC. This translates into CASSFLAGGEQYF.

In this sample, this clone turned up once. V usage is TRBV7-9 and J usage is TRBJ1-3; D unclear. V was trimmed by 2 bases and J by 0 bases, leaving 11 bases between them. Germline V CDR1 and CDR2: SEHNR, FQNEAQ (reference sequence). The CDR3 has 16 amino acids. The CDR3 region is CASSLIQPSSGNTIYF. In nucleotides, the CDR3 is TGTGCCAGCAGCTTAATACAGCCGAGCTCTGGAAACACCATATATTTT. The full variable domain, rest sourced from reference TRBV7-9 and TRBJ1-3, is DTGVSQNPRHKITKRGQNVTFRCDPISEHNRLYWYRQTLGQGPEFLTYFQNEAQLEKSRLLSDRFSAERPKGSFSTLEIQRTEQGDSAMYLCASSLIQPSSGNTIYFGEGSWLTVV.

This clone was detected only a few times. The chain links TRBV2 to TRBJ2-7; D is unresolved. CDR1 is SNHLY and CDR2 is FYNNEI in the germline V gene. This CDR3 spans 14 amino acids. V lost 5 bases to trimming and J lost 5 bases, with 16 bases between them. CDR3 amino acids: CASSPVPPQDEQYF. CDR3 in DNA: TGTGCCAGCAGTCCGGTCCCCCCGCAGGACGAGCAGTACTTC.

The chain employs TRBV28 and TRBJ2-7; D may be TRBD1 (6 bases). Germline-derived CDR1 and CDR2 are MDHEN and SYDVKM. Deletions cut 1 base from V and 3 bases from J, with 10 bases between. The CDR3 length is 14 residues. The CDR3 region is CASSLYPRGYEQYF. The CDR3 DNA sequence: TGTGCCAGCAGTTTATACCCCAGGGGCTACGAGCAGTACTTC. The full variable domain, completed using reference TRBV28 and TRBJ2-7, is DVKVTQSSRYLVKRTGEKVFLECVQDMDHENMFWYRQDPGLGLRLIYFSYDVKMKEKGDIPEGYSVSREKKERFSLILESASTNQTSMYLCASSLYPRGYEQYFGPGTRLTVT.

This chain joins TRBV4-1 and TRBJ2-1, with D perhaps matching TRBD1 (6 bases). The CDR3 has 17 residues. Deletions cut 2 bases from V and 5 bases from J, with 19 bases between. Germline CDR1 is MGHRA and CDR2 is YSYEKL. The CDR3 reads CASSQPWLRGSDNEQFF. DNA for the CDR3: TGCGCCAGCAGCCAACCTTGGCTCAGGGGATCGGACAATGAGCAGTTCTTC.

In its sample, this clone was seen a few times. CDR3 protein: CASSLLGSGRGQGYTF. The CDR3, as DNA: TGTGCCAGCAGTTTATTGGGTTCGGGTAGGGGGCAGGGCTACACCTTC. This chain links TRBV28 with TRBJ1-2, with 7 bases lining up with TRBD1. The CDR3 loop spans 16 amino acids. The germline V gene encodes CDR1 MDHEN and CDR2 SYDVKM. Germline trimming cut 1 base from V and 8 bases from J; bases unmatched to any gene: 13.

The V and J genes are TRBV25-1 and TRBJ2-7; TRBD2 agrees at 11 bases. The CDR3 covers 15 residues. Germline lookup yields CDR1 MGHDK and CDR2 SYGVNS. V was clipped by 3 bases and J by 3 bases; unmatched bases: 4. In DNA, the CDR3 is TGTGCCAGCAGTGATGGCACTAGCGGGGGCTACGAGCAGTACTTC. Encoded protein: CASSDGTSGGYEQYF.

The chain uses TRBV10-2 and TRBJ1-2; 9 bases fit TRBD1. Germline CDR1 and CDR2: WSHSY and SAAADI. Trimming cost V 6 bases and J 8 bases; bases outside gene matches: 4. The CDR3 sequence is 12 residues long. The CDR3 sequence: CASRTGGGGYTF. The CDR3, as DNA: TGCGCCAGCAGGACAGGGGGAGGAGGCTACACCTTC.

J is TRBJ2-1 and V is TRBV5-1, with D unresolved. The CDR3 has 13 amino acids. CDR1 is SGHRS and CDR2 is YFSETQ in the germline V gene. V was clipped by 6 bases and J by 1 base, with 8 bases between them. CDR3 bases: TGCGCCAGCATATCAGAATCCTACAATGAGCAGTTCTTC. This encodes CASISESYNEQFF. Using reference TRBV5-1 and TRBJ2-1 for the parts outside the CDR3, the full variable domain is KAGVTQTPRYLIKTRGQQVTLSCSPISGHRSVSWYQQTPGQGLQFLFEYFSETQRNKGNFPGRFSGRQFSNSRSEMNVSTLELGDSALYLCASISESYNEQFFGPGTRLTVL.

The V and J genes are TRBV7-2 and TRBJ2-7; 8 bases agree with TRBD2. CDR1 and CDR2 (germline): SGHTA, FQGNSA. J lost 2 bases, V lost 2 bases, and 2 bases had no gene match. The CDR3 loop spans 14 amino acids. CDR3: CASSLLAGTYEQYF. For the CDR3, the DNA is TGTGCCAGCAGCTTATTAGCGGGGACCTACGAGCAGTACTTC.

The CDR3 sequence: CASSPGTAPYEQYF. Written as DNA, the CDR3 is TGTGCCAGCAGTCCCGGGACAGCCCCCTACGAGCAGTACTTC. The chain has TRBV6-1 and TRBJ2-7; 7 positions agree with TRBD1. The V and J ends lost 5 bases and 2 bases, in that order; junction bases with no gene match: 6. This CDR3 spans 14 amino acids. Germline V gene sequence: CDR1 MNHNS, CDR2 SASEGT.

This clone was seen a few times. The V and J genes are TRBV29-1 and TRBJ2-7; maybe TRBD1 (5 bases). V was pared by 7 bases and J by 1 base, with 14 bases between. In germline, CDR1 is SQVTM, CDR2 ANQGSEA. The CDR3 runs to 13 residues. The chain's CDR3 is CSALPPGSYEQYF. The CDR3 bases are TGCAGCGCCCTCCCGCCAGGGTCCTACGAGCAGTACTTC.

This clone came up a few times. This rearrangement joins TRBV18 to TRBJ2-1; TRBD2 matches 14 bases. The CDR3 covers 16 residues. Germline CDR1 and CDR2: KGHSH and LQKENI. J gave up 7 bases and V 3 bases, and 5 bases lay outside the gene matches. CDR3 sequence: CASSPTSGRALNEQFF. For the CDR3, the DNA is TGTGCCAGCTCACCGACTAGCGGGAGGGCCCTGAATGAGCAGTTCTTC. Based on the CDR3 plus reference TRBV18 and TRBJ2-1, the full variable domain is NAGVMQNPRHLVRRRGQEARLRCSPMKGHSHVYWYRQLPEEGLKFMVYLQKENIIDESGMPKERFSAEFPKEGPSILRIQQVVRGDSAAYFCASSPTSGRALNEQFFGPGTRLTVL.

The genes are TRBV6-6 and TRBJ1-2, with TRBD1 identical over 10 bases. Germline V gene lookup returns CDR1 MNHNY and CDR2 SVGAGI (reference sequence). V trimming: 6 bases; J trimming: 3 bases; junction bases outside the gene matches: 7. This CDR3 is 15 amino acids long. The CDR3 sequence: CASSSGTGEDYGYTF. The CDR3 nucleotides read TGTGCCAGCAGCTCCGGGACAGGGGAGGACTATGGCTACACCTTC.

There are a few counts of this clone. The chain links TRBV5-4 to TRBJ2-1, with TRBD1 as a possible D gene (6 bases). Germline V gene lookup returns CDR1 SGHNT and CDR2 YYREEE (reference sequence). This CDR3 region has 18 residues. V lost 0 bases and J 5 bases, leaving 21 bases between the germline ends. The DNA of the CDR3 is TGTGCCAGCAGCTTGGAAGGTAGGGTCAGGGGCCTTAACAATGAGCAGTTCTTC. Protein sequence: CASSLEGRVRGLNNEQFF.

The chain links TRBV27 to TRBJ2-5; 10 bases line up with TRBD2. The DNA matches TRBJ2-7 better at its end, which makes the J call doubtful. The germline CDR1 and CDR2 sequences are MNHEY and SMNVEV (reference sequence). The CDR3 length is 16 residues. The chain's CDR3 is CASSSYSSGSRYEQYF. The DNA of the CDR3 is TGTGCCAGCAGTTCCTACTCTAGCGGGAGCCGTTACGAGCAGTACTTC.

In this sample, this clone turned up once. CDR3 DNA: TGTGCCAGTAGTATAGCGGGGGGTTACACAGATACGCAGTATTTT. Its protein product is CASSIAGGYTDTQYF. The genes are TRBV19 and TRBJ2-3, with 7 positions matching TRBD2. Trimming cost V 1 base and J 2 bases; bases outside gene matches: 3. Germline CDR1 reads LNHDA; CDR2 reads SQIVND (reference sequence). This CDR3 comprises 15 residues.

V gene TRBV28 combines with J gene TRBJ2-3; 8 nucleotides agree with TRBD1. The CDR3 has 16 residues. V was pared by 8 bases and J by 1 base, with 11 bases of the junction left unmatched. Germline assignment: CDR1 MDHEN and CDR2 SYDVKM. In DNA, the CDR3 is TGTGCCAGCCGTACCCCGGAGGGACAGGGCACAGATACGCAGTATTTT. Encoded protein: CASRTPEGQGTDTQYF.

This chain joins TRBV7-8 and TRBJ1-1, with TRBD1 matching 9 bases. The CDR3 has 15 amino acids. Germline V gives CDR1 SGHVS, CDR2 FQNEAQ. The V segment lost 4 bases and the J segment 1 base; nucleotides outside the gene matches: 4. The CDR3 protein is CASSSPTGGNTEAFF. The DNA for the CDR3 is TGTGCCAGCAGCTCACCGACAGGGGGGAACACTGAAGCTTTCTTT.

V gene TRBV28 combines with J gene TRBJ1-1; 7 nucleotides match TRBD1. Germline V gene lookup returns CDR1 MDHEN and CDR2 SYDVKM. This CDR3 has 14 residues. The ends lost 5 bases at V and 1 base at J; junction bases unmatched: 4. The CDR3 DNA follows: TGTGCCAGCAGTCCCGGGACAGCGAACACTGAAGCTTTCTTT. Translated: CASSPGTANTEAFF.

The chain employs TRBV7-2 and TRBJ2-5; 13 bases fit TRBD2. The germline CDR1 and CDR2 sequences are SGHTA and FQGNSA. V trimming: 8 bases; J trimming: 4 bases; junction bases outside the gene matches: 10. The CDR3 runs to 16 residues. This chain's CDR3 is CASAVSRLAGGETQYF. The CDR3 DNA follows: TGTGCCAGCGCCGTATCAAGACTAGCGGGAGGAGAGACCCAGTACTTC.

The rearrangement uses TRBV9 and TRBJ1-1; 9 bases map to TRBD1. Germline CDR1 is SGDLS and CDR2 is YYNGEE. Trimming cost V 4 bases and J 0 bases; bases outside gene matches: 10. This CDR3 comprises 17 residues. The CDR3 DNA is TGTGCCAGCAGCCAGTGGGGACAGGGCCTAATGAACACTGAAGCTTTCTTT. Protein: CASSQWGQGLMNTEAFF.